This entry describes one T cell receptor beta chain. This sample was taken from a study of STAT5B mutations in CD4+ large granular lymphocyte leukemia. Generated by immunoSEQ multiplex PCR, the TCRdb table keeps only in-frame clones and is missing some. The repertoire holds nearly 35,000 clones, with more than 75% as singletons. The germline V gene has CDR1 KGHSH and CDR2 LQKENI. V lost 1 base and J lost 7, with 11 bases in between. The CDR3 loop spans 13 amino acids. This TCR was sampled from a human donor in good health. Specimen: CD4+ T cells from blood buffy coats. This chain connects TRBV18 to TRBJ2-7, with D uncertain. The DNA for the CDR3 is TGTGCCAGCTCACCACTGAGTACGGAGGAGCAGTACTTC. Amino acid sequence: CASSPLSTEEQYF.